One and the same sample provided the 10 T cell receptor beta chains below, sequenced in a study of T cells in women clearing cervical HPV infection. Repertoires were generated with immunoSEQ multiplex PCR, while TCRdb's copy carries only in-frame clones and drops some. The table for this sample gives under 30,000 clones. The sequenced sample consisted of blood buffy coat. These receptors all stem from a woman aged 18-70 years with a cervical HPV16 infection that either progressed to CIN3+ or cleared (not recorded which).

Comments on this clone: The CDR3 goes on 3 residues after the read ends, and that part is filled in from the germline J gene. This sequence joins TRBV19 and TRBJ2-3; 7 nucleotides match TRBD1. There are 12 residues in the CDR3. Germline-derived CDR1 and CDR2 are LNHDA and SQIVND (reference sequence). The CDR3 bases that were read are TGTGCCACCCGACAGGGCGGGCAGCCG. Protein sequence: CATRQGGQP. The whole CDR3 protein reads CATRQGGQPQYF.

Of note for this clone: The sequenced fragment ends 3 residues before the CDR3 boundary, so the rest is inferred from the germline J gene. This chain connects TRBV13 to TRBJ2-1; possibly TRBD2 for D (6 bases). CDR3 length: 15 residues. Trimming removed 3 bases at V and 1 base at J, with 10 bases between. CDR1 and CDR2 (germline): PRHDT, FYEKMQ (reference sequence). The CDR3 is CASSFLALSYNEQFF. CDR3 DNA, as far as it was read: TGTGCCAGCAGCTTTCTAGCGCTATCCTACAATGAG.

A note on this clone: The sequence runs out 3 residues before the end of the CDR3; the remainder is reconstructed from the germline J gene. V gene TRBV30 combines with J gene TRBJ1-1, with a weak D call TRBD1 (5 bases). V dropped 0 bases and J dropped 2 bases, with 19 bases sitting between them. The V gene's germline CDR1 is GTSNPN and CDR2 SVGIG (reference sequence). There are 17 residues in the CDR3. CDR3: CAWSVSRVNLGNTEAFF. Incomplete CDR3 DNA: TGTGCCTGGAGTGTATCCAGGGTTAATTTAGGAAACACTGAA.

In the case of this clone: The read terminates 3 residues before the CDR3 end, so the remaining end is supplied by the germline J gene. V gene TRBV7-9 combines with J gene TRBJ2-3, with D possibly being TRBD1 (6 bases). The length of the CDR3 is 13 residues. In germline, CDR1 is SEHNR, CDR2 FQNEAQ (reference sequence). The sequenced part of the CDR3 DNA is TGTGCCAGCAGCTTTTCGCGACAGGAGACG. Protein product: CASSFSRQET. The CDR3 in its entirety is CASSFSRQETQYF.

About this clone itself: The CDR3 goes on 3 residues after the read ends, and that part is filled in from the germline J gene. Different DNA sequences within this sample yield the same CDR3. The rearrangement joins TRBV19 to TRBJ2-1; D is possibly TRBD2 (6 bases). Germline lookup yields CDR1 LNHDA and CDR2 SQIVND (reference sequence). The V end lost 9 bases, the J end lost 4 bases, and 25 bases lay between the germline ends. CDR3 size: 17 residues. The CDR3 is CASHSSSGSGIYNEQFF. The sequenced CDR3 bases are TGTGCCAGCCATTCCTCAAGCGGTAGCGGTATTTACAATGAG. The whole variable domain, remainder taken from reference TRBV19 and TRBJ2-1, is DGGITQSPKYLFRKEGQNVTLSCEQNLNHDAMYWYRQDPGQGLRLIYYSQIVNDFQKGDIAEGYSVSREKKESFPLTVTSAQKNPTAFYLCASHSSSGSGIYNEQFFGPGTRLTVL.

About this clone: The read falls 3 residues short of the CDR3 end, and the missing part is taken from the germline J gene. The rearrangement joins TRBV5-1 to TRBJ2-1; 8 bases match TRBD2. V lost 1 base to trimming and J lost 3 bases; unmatched junction nucleotides: 3. The CDR3 is made up of 15 amino acids. Germline CDR1 SGHRS, CDR2 YFSETQ. CDR3 bases read: TGCGCCAGCAGCTTGCAACTAGCGGTCTACAATGAG. This translates into CASSLQLAVYNE. The complete CDR3 reads CASSLQLAVYNEQFF.

Worth noting for this clone: The read gets to within 3 residues of the CDR3 end, and the germline J gene fills in the rest. This sequence joins TRBV7-7 and TRBJ2-2, with 9 nucleotides matching TRBD2. This CDR3 is built from 15 residues. CDR1 and CDR2 (germline): SSHAT, FNYEAQ (reference sequence). V dropped 5 bases and J dropped 5; count of bases not matched to a gene: 6. CDR3 in amino acids: CASSRGLAWTGELFF. Incomplete CDR3 DNA: TGTGCCAGCAGCAGAGGACTAGCGTGGACCGGGGAG.

Comments on this clone: With the read ending 3 residues before the CDR3 end, the germline J gene is used to fill in that end. The chain couples TRBV5-5 to TRBJ2-4, with D tentatively TRBD1 (6 bases). CDR1 is SGHKS, CDR2 YYEKEE, per germline (reference sequence). This CDR3 is 14 amino acids long. CDR3 region: CASIEIRGSHGQYF. The sequenced part of the CDR3 DNA is TGTGCCAGCATAGAGATAAGGGGGAGTCATGGT.

Notes on this clone: The junction shows a germline mismatch at one end, possibly a read error. The observed sequence ends 3 residues before the CDR3 terminus, with the missing tail filled in from the germline J gene. This chain joins TRBV7-6 and TRBJ2-7; D might be TRBD1 or TRBD2, each matching 8 bases. This CDR3 has 14 amino acids. Per germline, CDR1 SGHVS and CDR2 FNYEAQ. CDR3 DNA (partial): TGTGCCATCAGCATAGCGGGACAGGCATACGAG. Its translation: CAISIAGQAYE. The complete CDR3 reads CAISIAGQAYEQYF.

Comment on this clone: The CDR3 is cut off 3 residues early in the read; its end comes from the germline J gene. The chain has TRBV7-9 and TRBJ2-3; 8 bases agree with TRBD1. The CDR3 has 14 residues. The germline V gene encodes CDR1 SEHNR and CDR2 FQNEAQ (reference sequence). This chain's CDR3 is CASSPAGGNQPQYF. The CDR3 DNA, read in part, is TGTGCCAGCAGCCCGGCAGGGGGCAATCAGCCG. The full variable domain, completed using reference TRBV7-9 and TRBJ2-3, is DTGVSQNPRHKITKRGQNVTFRCDPISEHNRLYWYRQTLGQGPEFLTYFQNEAQLEKSRLLSDRFSAERPKGSFSTLEIQRTEQGDSAMYLCASSPAGGNQPQYFGPGTRLTVL.